This T cell receptor (beta chain) was captured by sequencing in a study of cytomegalovirus exposure and HLA in healthy donors (dated by TCRdb to 2016 to 2017). Study-wide context: According to a later analysis, the 120 or so validation repertoires were produced on the same platform as the 666 repertoires of the first cohort. The study aimed to test whether signatures of past pathogen exposure could be identified by cataloging public T cell receptors. Along with the approximately 700-subject first cohort, a separate validation cohort of over 90 different subjects was used. High-throughput TCR immunosequencing, statistical association of individual TCRs with disease status, and machine learning were combined to predict cytomegalovirus infection status. Beyond this particular receptor, the publication reports: A later analysis had no HLA typing for the validation cohort, so co-occurrence there was scored across all 110 or so repertoires. In a later analysis, TCRs clustered in the first cohort were found to also tend to co-occur in the 120 validation repertoires, with over 90% of cluster scores above 0. While some public TCRs were present in many individuals, most TCR sequences turned up only very rarely across donors. In the study, approximately 160 TCR beta chains were listed as associated with cytomegalovirus. The classifier was reported to diagnose cytomegalovirus status with high specificity and sensitivity in both the original and validation cohorts. According to the authors, the approach could potentially be generalized to other disease states and immunological phenotypes. A few of the identified cytomegalovirus-associated TCR beta chains were confirmed in vitro to be specific for cytomegalovirus antigens.

This clone was seen a single time. This receptor's antigen is unknown. Per-base quality was not reported, and no clone a single base away is much larger than it. The donors were included in the validation cohort of over a hundred subjects, a group kept apart from the roughly 700-subject first cohort. Library preparation was by the immunoSEQ multiplex PCR assay. The authors' pipeline ran thus. To diagnose cytomegalovirus status from the catalog of TCR beta chain sequences, a statistical classification framework was built. Entries here come from immuneACCESS through TCRdb and include only in-frame sequences with V and J called. Some clones fail to appear in such tables; in the studies checked, an unresolved V gene covers under half of the shortfall, and the cause of the remainder is unknown. The DNA was the basis for D and trimming; V, J and clone size are from that table. The table for this sample lists roughly 130,000 clones; 85% to 90% of them were counted only once. Around 5.9% of the sample comes from the top ten.

The clonotype comes from a woman between 25 and 40 years old in good health and CMV-seropositive. Sequenced input: PBMCs.

The nucleotide sequence reads TGTGCCAGCAGCTTAGCGGCTAGGGGAAACACCATATATTTT. It translates to CASSLAARGNTIYF. The sequence is built from TRBV7-8 and TRBJ1-3; the D gene is unclear. V is cut by 0 bases and J by 4 bases, and the space between the germline ends is 7 bases. Taken from the germline V gene, the CDR1 and CDR2 loops are SGHVS and FQNEAQ. From its cysteine to its phenylalanine, the CDR3 spans 14 amino acids. Kept here is only the CDR3 DNA, which spans 42 bases and is read in frame from base 1. With all but the CDR3 taken from the reference TRBV7-8 and TRBJ1-3 genes, the full variable domain is: GAGVSQSPRYKVAKRGQDVALRCDPISGHVSLFWYQQALGQGPEFLTYFQNEAQLDKSGLPSDRFFAERPEGSVSTLKIQRTQQEDSAVYLCASSLAARGNTIYFGEGSWLTVV.